This TCR beta chain was sequenced for a study of early T cells in non-severe SARS-CoV-2 infection. On the study more broadly: Bulk RNA from unsorted whole blood was sequenced; chains were unpaired. Findings and caveats of the study: Missing private and CD4 specificities, VDJdb matching favored anti-spike CD8 responses.

Researchers attached unique molecular identifiers to individual cDNA molecules. In TCRdb, the 5' RACE reads were re-called with MiXCR into one record per CDR3 protein. The sample holds about 64,000 distinct CDR3 sequences, less than 20% seen once. The germline V gene encodes CDR1 LNHDA and CDR2 SQIVND (reference sequence). V was pared by 0 bases and J by 7 bases, with 10 bases between. This CDR3 is 13 amino acids long. This clonotype is categorized as medium-sized. Its antigen is unidentified. The sequence came from an adult who was a healthcare worker with PCR-confirmed SARS-CoV-2 infection or an uninfected control (not recorded which). V and J are TRBV19 and TRBJ2-7, with D perhaps matching TRBD2 (5 bases). Specimen: whole blood, collected at baseline. The CDR3 here is CASSIDPGWEQYF. DNA of the CDR3: TGTGCCAGTAGTATAGACCCGGGATGGGAGCAGTACTTC.